The entry below gives a single T cell receptor (beta chain) sequence along with its context. The target antigen is unknown. The germline gives CDR1 LGHDT, CDR2 YNNKEL (reference sequence). This CDR3 has 12 residues. The source of the sample is a study of T cells expressing NK-cell markers. Study conclusions and caveats: Uncertainty persisted over the HCMV specificity of expanded NKG2C+ T cell clones. These clonotypes additionally ranked first within the CD3+CD56-NKG2C+ fraction of several donors.

TCR beta libraries carry UMIs added by 5'RACE template switching. TCRdb reprocessed the 5' RACE reads, with one entry per CDR3 protein and no DNA. This listing includes approximately 420,000 distinct CDR3 sequences. This chain connects TRBV3-1 to TRBJ2-1. Sequencing was carried out using blood T cells: a sorted CD56 or NKG2C T cell subset, CD4+ or CD8+ T cells, or bulk PBMC T cells (not recorded which). The TCR originated in a woman aged 50 to 65 in good health. The CDR3 sequence is CASSRGYNEQFF.